Presented here are 21 T cell receptor beta chains from one specimen sequenced in a study of shared clonotypes between healthy human individuals. Method: immunoSEQ multiplex PCR; TCRdb's copy keeps in-frame clones and lacks some. The sample has under 350,000 clones, about nine tenths seen once. Sequenced: memory CD8+ T cells sorted from blood. Noted subset: CD45RO+ cells pooled with CCR7-negative TemRA cells. These TCRs come from a man aged 18 to 30 in good health.

This clone was seen just once. The chain carries TRBV5-6 and TRBJ1-2, with D possibly being TRBD1 (5 bases). The CDR3 spans 14 residues. The V end was cut by 4 bases, the J end by 4 bases, with 14 bases between. Per germline, CDR1 SGHDT and CDR2 YYEEEE. The CDR3: CASSKLGTFYGYTF. CDR3 nucleotides: TGTGCCAGCAGCAAACTCGGGACCTTCTATGGCTACACCTTC. Complete variable domain (other parts from reference TRBV5-6 and TRBJ1-2): DAGVTQSPTHLIKTRGQQVTLRCSPKSGHDTVSWYQQALGQGPQFIFQYYEEEERQRGNFPDRFSGHQFPNYSSELNVNALLLGDSALYLCASSKLGTFYGYTFGSGTRLTVV.

The chain has TRBV28 and TRBJ2-7; TRBD1 or TRBD2 may be the D gene (5 bases each). The V and J ends lost 2 bases and 0 bases respectively, with 14 bases between them. This CDR3 comprises 16 residues. Germline V lookup: CDR1 MDHEN, CDR2 SYDVKM. CDR3 region: CASSLRGTWSSYEQYF. The DNA of the CDR3 is TGTGCCAGCAGTTTAAGAGGGACCTGGAGCTCCTACGAGCAGTACTTC.

The rearrangement joins TRBV7-9 to TRBJ2-2; D unclear. Germline loops: CDR1 SEHNR, CDR2 FQNEAQ (reference sequence). V was clipped by 8 bases and J by 3 bases, with 4 bases between them. The CDR3 has 11 amino acids. Written as DNA, the CDR3 is TGTGCCAGCGGGGACACCGGGGAGCTGTTTTTT. Amino acid sequence: CASGDTGELFF.

This chain uses TRBV6-6 with TRBJ2-7, with a possible D match to TRBD1 (6 bases). The germline V gene has CDR1 MNHNY and CDR2 SVGAGI (reference sequence). This CDR3 has 16 amino acids. V lost 2 bases and J 2 bases, leaving 16 bases between the germline ends. The DNA of the CDR3 is TGTGCCAGCAGTTACATAGCGATCCAGGGGACCTACGAGCAGTACTTC. Its protein product is CASSYIAIQGTYEQYF.

The rearrangement uses TRBV25-1 and TRBJ1-6; D might be TRBD1 (6 bases). Trimming pared 1 base from V and 8 bases from J, leaving 18 bases between. CDR1 and CDR2 (germline): MGHDK, SYGVNS. The CDR3 runs to 17 residues. CDR3 coding DNA: TGTGCCAGCAGTGAATTGCCAGGGGTCGGGAGTGATTCACCCCTCCACTTT. Translating it yields CASSELPGVGSDSPLHF.

The chain has TRBV14 and TRBJ2-5; D unresolved. Trimming removed 0 bases from V and 4 bases from J, with 12 bases in between. In germline, CDR1 is SGHDN, CDR2 FVKESK. The CDR3 covers 15 residues. This CDR3 is CASSQDIVGSETQYF. CDR3 DNA: TGTGCCAGCAGCCAAGATATTGTAGGGTCAGAGACCCAGTACTTC. Based on the CDR3 plus reference TRBV14 and TRBJ2-5, the full variable domain is EAGVTQFPSHSVIEKGQTVTLRCDPISGHDNLYWYRRVMGKEIKFLLHFVKESKQDESGMPNNRFLAERTGGTYSTLKVQPAELEDSGVYFCASSQDIVGSETQYFGPGTRLLVL.

The chain recombines TRBV7-9 with TRBJ2-1; 8 nucleotides agree with TRBD2. The CDR3 is 16 residues long. Germline loops: CDR1 SEHNR, CDR2 FQNEAQ (reference sequence). The V segment lost 5 bases and the J segment 10 bases; nucleotides outside the gene matches: 16. CDR3 loop: CASSPTSVGLAGEQFF. The CDR3 bases are TGTGCCAGCAGCCCTACTTCGGTCGGGCTAGCGGGCGAGCAGTTCTTC.

V is TRBV27 and J is TRBJ1-1, with D possibly being TRBD1 (6 bases). The V end lost 6 bases, the J end lost 4 bases, and 12 bases lay between the germline ends. CDR3 length: 13 amino acids. The germline gives CDR1 MNHEY, CDR2 SMNVEV (reference sequence). CDR3 DNA sequence: TGTGCCAGCAGAACAGGGTTAGGCACTGAAGCTTTCTTT. It is translated as CASRTGLGTEAFF.

This chain links TRBV13 with TRBJ1-4; D possibly corresponds to TRBD1 (6 bases). CDR1 is PRHDT, CDR2 FYEKMQ, per germline (reference sequence). Trimming took off 4 bases at V and 0 bases at J, with 9 bases between the two ends. This CDR3 comprises 15 residues. This CDR3 is CASSSRTATNEKLFF. The CDR3 coding sequence is TGTGCCAGCAGCTCCCGGACAGCAACTAATGAAAAACTGTTTTTT.

The CDR3 nucleotides read TGTGCCAGTAGTATTGAGGGGGTTTATAGCGGGATGGGCACAGATACGCAGTATTTT. Amino acid sequence: CASSIEGVYSGMGTDTQYF. This chain links TRBV19 with TRBJ2-3, with 8 bases aligning to TRBD2. Germline V gene lookup returns CDR1 LNHDA and CDR2 SQIVND (reference sequence). V dropped 3 bases and J dropped 1; count of bases not matched to a gene: 15. This CDR3 region has 19 residues.

This clone was seen a handful of times. The rearrangement links TRBV28 to TRBJ1-3; no reliable D call. In germline, CDR1 is MDHEN, CDR2 SYDVKM. The CDR3 totals 15 residues. Trimming took 6 bases from V and 0 from J, leaving 12 bases between them. Written as DNA, the CDR3 is TGTGCCAGCAGGGGCCACACGAACTCTGGAAACACCATATATTTT. Its protein is CASRGHTNSGNTIYF.

The genes are TRBV5-5 and TRBJ2-1, with 11 bases aligning to TRBD2. Germline V gene sequence: CDR1 SGHKS, CDR2 YYEKEE (reference sequence). With 4 bases clipped from V and 4 bases from J, the junction kept 4 bases outside the gene matches. The CDR3 consists of 15 residues. The CDR3, as DNA: TGTGCCAGCAGCCAGGGACTAGCGGAGTACAATGAGCAGTTCTTC. Translated, it gives CASSQGLAEYNEQFF.

The chain recombines TRBV19 with TRBJ1-1; D ambiguous. This CDR3 region has 14 residues. Trimming left V 5 bases short and J 1 base short, with 11 bases between. Germline V gene lookup returns CDR1 LNHDA and CDR2 SQIVND (reference sequence). CDR3 region: CASSGYRENTEAFF. In nucleotides, the CDR3 is TGTGCCAGTAGTGGGTATAGGGAGAACACTGAAGCTTTCTTT.

The genes are TRBV15 and TRBJ2-7; D is perhaps TRBD2 (5 bases). The CDR3 sequence is 14 residues long. CDR1 LNHNV and CDR2 YYDKDF come from the germline V gene (reference sequence). V was trimmed by 2 bases and J by 1 base, leaving 9 bases between them. The CDR3: CATSRRENSYEQYF. As DNA, the CDR3 is TGTGCCACCAGCAGACGGGAAAATTCCTACGAGCAGTACTTC.

The chain is built from TRBV29-1 and TRBJ2-2; D perhaps matches TRBD2 (5 bases). V gave up 5 bases and J gave up 1 base, with 8 bases separating them. Germline V gives CDR1 SQVTM, CDR2 ANQGSEA. There are 13 residues in the CDR3. In nucleotides, the CDR3 is TGCAGCGTTTATGCGGGGAACACCGGGGAGCTGTTTTTT. Translation gives CSVYAGNTGELFF.

The CDR3 region is CASSPPAGTNEKLFF. The CDR3 nucleotides read TGTGCCAGCAGCCCCCCCGCGGGAACTAATGAAAAACTGTTTTTT. The genes are TRBV7-9 and TRBJ1-4; D is undetermined. The germline V gene encodes CDR1 SEHNR and CDR2 FQNEAQ (reference sequence). V was trimmed by 5 bases and J by 1 base, leaving 11 bases between them. This CDR3 is 15 amino acids long.

This clone was counted a few times. The rearrangement joins TRBV4-1 to TRBJ2-7, with D perhaps assigned TRBD1 or TRBD2 (5 bases each). The CDR3 is made up of 14 amino acids. Trimming shortened V by 5 bases and J by 4 bases, and 15 bases separated the two germline ends. The germline CDR1 and CDR2 sequences are MGHRA and YSYEKL. Here the CDR3 reads CASSLVGTEYEQYF. The CDR3 coding sequence is TGCGCCAGCAGCTTAGTAGGGACGGAATACGAGCAGTACTTC.

The J gene is TRBJ2-2, the V gene TRBV7-9, with D uncertain. The CDR3 consists of 15 residues. Trimming stripped 1 base from V and 0 bases from J, with 6 bases between. Germline CDR1 is SEHNR and CDR2 is FQNEAQ (reference sequence). The CDR3 region is CASSLVGSNTGELFF. For the CDR3, the DNA is TGTGCCAGCAGCTTAGTTGGGTCGAACACCGGGGAGCTGTTTTTT.

The rearrangement uses TRBV4-1 and TRBJ2-2, with D perhaps assigned TRBD1 or TRBD2 (5 bases each). Per the germline V gene, CDR1 is MGHRA and CDR2 is YSYEKL. The CDR3 contains 15 residues. Between the trimmed V and J ends, which lost 4 bases and 3 bases, there was a span of 12 bases. CDR3 loop: CASSPGTDYTGELFF. The CDR3 DNA follows: TGCGCCAGCAGCCCAGGGACGGATTACACCGGGGAGCTGTTTTTT.

The chain has TRBV9 and TRBJ2-7; 9 bases agree with TRBD2. The V and J ends lost 0 bases and 4 bases, in that order; junction bases with no gene match: 5. This CDR3 contains 15 residues. CDR1 and CDR2 (germline): SGDLS, YYNGEE. The CDR3: CASSVESGGRYEQYF. The CDR3 nucleotides read TGTGCCAGCAGCGTAGAGAGCGGGGGGAGGTACGAGCAGTACTTC.

J is TRBJ2-3 and V is TRBV6-5, with D unresolved. The CDR3 covers 13 residues. Trimming took off 5 bases at V and 3 bases at J, with 9 bases between the two ends. Germline lookup yields CDR1 MNHEY and CDR2 SVGAGI. Here the CDR3 reads CASSRSGTDTQYF. CDR3 in DNA: TGTGCCAGCAGTCGGAGTGGTACAGATACGCAGTATTTT.